This TCR beta chain was identified during a study of CD8+ T cells in alopecia areata (dated by TCRdb to the late 2010s). Turning to the overall study: To study T cell clonal expansion in alopecia areata, the researchers applied high-throughput TCRbeta sequencing to both the C3H/HeJ mouse model and human patients. TCRbeta CDR3 regions were amplified by immunoSEQ multiplex PCR with 35 Vbeta forward and 13 Jbeta reverse primers. On the human side, TCRbeta sequencing was run on scalp tissue and on sorted CD4+ and CD8+ peripheral blood T cells from healthy controls and from alopecia areata patients with either patchy or totalis/universalis disease. The RNA source kit depended on sample type: the PAXgene miRNA kit for fixed scalp, the miRNeasy kit for PBMCs, and the RNeasy kit for mouse skin. Scalp clonality was compared among normal scalp (n=4), patchy alopecia areata scalp (n=8), and alopecia totalis/universalis scalp (n=8). Study-wide findings and limitations: Higher clonality and more expanded CD8+ clones were observed in lesional scalp than in normal scalp, particularly in alopecia totalis/universalis, a finding suggestive of antigenic drive. Shared TCR sequences between patients were less evident than in mice, which may be partly attributable to HLA diversity in the patient population. Unlike mouse skin, where gammadelta T cells dominate, normal human skin contains resident alphabeta T cells that get sequenced too, which complicates analysis of the scalp TCR repertoire.

This clone was counted a few times. The clone's antigen remains unknown. Base qualities are missing; no much larger clone stands one base away. Trimming removed 1 base from V and 8 bases from J, leaving 6 bases between the germline ends. The CDR3 sequence holds 12 residues, the cysteine and phenylalanine included. CDR3 DNA only is kept here, 36 bases in frame from base 1. The germline V gene sets CDR1 to SGHVS and CDR2 to FNYEAQ. Lesional scalp punch biopsies and peripheral blood were collected from alopecia areata patients. PBMCs were isolated by density centrifugation and stained for CD3, CD4 and CD8, after which CD4+ and CD8+ T cells were sorted on a FACSAria. Alopecia areata patients who were not treated were recruited through a multicenter biomarker study. In five patients from the biomarker study, blood CD8+ T cells were sorted further into NKG2D-low and NKG2D-high fractions. The library was prepared using the immunoSEQ multiplex PCR assay. RNA was extracted from all samples and reverse transcribed into cDNA, which served as template for TCR sequencing. SuperScript III was used to make first-strand cDNA, primed with a 2:1 mix of oligo-dT and random hexamers. A synthetic immune receptor repertoire was used to assess amplification bias, and residual bias was removed computationally. Regarding the original processing steps: Raw reads were preprocessed for error removal, and CDR3 was defined according to IMGT conventions as running from the conserved cysteine to phenylalanine. Clonality was computed by normalizing Shannon entropy by log2 of the number of productive unique TCRs and subtracting the result from 1. Whether each scalp clone was CD4 or CD8 was inferred by checking scalp TCRbeta sequences against the CD4 and CD8 repertoires from sorted blood. TCRdb's version of the immuneACCESS table is confined to in-frame rearrangements and falls short of the full clone set. An unresolved V gene accounts for under half of the shortfall where checked; the remainder is of unknown origin. That table supplies the V and J calls and clone size; D and trimming were determined from the DNA. In this sample the table shows some 120,000 clones, 47% of which occur a single time. The ten largest account for under 12% of the sample.

The sequencing input was NKG2D-low CD8+ T cells sorted from blood. Reading the label with the study, this specimen's cell subset or site is: sorted CD8+ NKG2D-low blood T cells. This TCR was sampled from a human donor with alopecia areata. Recombination joined TRBV7-6 with TRBJ2-1; confidence is insufficient to name the D gene. The DNA sequence is as follows: TGTGCCAGCAGCTTAGGAGCAGATGAGCAGTTCTTC. Its protein is CASSLGADEQFF.